This TCR beta chain was obtained from a study of blood T cell repertoires in COVID-19. Assay used: immunoSEQ multiplex PCR; TCRdb lists only in-frame clones, some missing. The sample carries around 300,000 clones, roughly 90% recorded once. The V segment lost 1 base and the J segment 7 bases; nucleotides outside the gene matches: 5. CDR1 and CDR2 (germline): LGHDT, YNNKEL (reference sequence). The CDR3 consists of 14 residues. The chain is built from TRBV3-1 (or the pseudogene TRBV3-2) and TRBJ2-7; 9 nucleotides line up with TRBD2. The source material was PBMCs or T cells enriched from blood (not recorded which). This receptor was identified in a middle-aged woman who had recovered from COVID-19. CDR3: CASSQGSGGFEQYF. The CDR3 coding sequence is TGTGCCAGCAGCCAAGGGAGCGGGGGGTTTGAGCAGTACTTC.